This TCR beta chain was identified during a study of blood T cell repertoires in COVID-19. Study summary: Material from acute and convalescent COVID-19 was sourced from the United States, Italy and Spain. Sample material is recorded as cDNA or gDNA derived from T cells, B-cell-depleted T cells, or PBMCs.

Authors' data handling: Amplification of reference gene primers was used by the study to estimate nucleated cell counts. Method: immunoSEQ multiplex PCR; TCRdb's copy keeps in-frame clones and lacks some. V and J calls and clone size are given by that table; D and trimming were obtained from the DNA. The sample consists of fewer than 250,000 clones, approximately 91% of them appearing once. Germline CDR1 and CDR2: MNHEY and SVGAGI. This CDR3 has 15 amino acids. Trimming at V came to 5 bases and at J to 1 base, leaving 7 bases not matched to a gene. This sequence was found in a man younger than 45 with acute or convalescent COVID-19. V and J are TRBV6-5 and TRBJ1-2; 7 nucleotides line up with TRBD1. Sequencing input: peripheral blood. CDR3 coding DNA: TGTGCCAGCAGTACCCGACAGGGTTTTAACTATGGCTACACCTTC. Amino acid sequence: CASSTRQGFNYGYTF.